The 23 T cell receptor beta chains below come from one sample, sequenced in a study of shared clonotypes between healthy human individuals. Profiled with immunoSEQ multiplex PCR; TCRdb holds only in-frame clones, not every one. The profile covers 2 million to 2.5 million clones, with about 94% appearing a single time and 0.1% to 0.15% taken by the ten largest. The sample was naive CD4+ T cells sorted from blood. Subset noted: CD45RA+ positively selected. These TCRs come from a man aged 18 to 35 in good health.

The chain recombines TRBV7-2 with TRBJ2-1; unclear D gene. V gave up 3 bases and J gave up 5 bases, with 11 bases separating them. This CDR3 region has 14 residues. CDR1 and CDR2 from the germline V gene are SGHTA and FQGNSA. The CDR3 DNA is TGTGCCAGCAGCTTCCTCAGATCTAACAATGAGCAGTTCTTC. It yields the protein CASSFLRSNNEQFF. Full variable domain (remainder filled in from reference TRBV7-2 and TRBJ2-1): GAGVSQSPSNKVTEKGKDVELRCDPISGHTALYWYRQSLGQGLEFLIYFQGNSAPDKSGLPSDRFSAERTGGSVSTLTIQRTQQEDSAVYLCASSFLRSNNEQFFGPGTRLTVL.

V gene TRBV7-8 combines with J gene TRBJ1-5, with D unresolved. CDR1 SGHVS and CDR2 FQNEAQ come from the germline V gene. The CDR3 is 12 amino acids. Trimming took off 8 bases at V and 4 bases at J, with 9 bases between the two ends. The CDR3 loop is CASGVSNQPQHF. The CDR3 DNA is TGTGCCAGCGGAGTCTCAAATCAGCCCCAGCATTTT. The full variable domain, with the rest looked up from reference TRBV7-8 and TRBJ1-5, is GAGVSQSPRYKVAKRGQDVALRCDPISGHVSLFWYQQALGQGPEFLTYFQNEAQLDKSGLPSDRFFAERPEGSVSTLKIQRTQQEDSAVYLCASGVSNQPQHFGDGTRLSIL.

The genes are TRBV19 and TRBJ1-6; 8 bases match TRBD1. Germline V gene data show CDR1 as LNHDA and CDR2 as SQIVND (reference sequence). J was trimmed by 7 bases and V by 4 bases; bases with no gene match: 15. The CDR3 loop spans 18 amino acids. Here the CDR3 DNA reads TGTGCCAGTAGTACCGGTGGACAGGGCTCCCGGTGGAATTCACCCCTCCACTTT. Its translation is CASSTGGQGSRWNSPLHF.

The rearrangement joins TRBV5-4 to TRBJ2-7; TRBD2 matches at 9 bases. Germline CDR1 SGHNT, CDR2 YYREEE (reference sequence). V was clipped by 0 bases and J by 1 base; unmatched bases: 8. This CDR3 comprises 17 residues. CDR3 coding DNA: TGTGCCAGCAGCTTGGGGCAAGGAGCGGGGGGTTCCTACGAGCAGTACTTC. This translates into CASSLGQGAGGSYEQYF.

The CDR3 DNA reads as TGTGCCAGCACACGGACTAGCGGGACCCAGAGGGAGACCCAGTACTTC. It yields the protein CASTRTSGTQRETQYF. This sequence joins TRBV7-2 and TRBJ2-5, with 12 positions matching TRBD2. Germline CDR1 reads SGHTA; CDR2 reads FQGNSA. The CDR3 is made up of 16 amino acids. Germline trimming cut 7 bases from V and 5 bases from J; bases unmatched to any gene: 11.

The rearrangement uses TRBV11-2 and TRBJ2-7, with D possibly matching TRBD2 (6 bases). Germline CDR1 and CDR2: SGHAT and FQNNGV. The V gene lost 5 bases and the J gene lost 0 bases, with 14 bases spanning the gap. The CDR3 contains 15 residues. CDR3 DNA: TGTGCCAGCAGCCCTGCCCCCGGGAGCTCCTACGAGCAGTACTTC. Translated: CASSPAPGSSYEQYF.

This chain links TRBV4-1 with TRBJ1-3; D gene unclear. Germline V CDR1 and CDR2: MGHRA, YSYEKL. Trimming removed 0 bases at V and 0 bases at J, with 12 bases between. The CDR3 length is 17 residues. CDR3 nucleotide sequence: TGCGCCAGCAGCCAAGAAAGGGCCCAAGTCTCTGGAAACACCATATATTTT. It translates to CASSQERAQVSGNTIYF.

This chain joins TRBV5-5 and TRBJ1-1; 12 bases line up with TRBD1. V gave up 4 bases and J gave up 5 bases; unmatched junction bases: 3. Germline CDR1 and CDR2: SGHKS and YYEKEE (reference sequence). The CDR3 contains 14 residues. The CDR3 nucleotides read TGTGCCAGCAGCAGGGGACAGGGGGCTACTGAAGCTTTCTTT. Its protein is CASSRGQGATEAFF.

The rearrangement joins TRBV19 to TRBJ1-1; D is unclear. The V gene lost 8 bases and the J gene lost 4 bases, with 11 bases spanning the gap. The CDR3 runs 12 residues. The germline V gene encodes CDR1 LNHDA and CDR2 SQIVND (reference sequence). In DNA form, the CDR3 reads TGTGCCAGTTTGAGGAGCTCCACTGAAGCTTTCTTT. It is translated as CASLRSSTEAFF. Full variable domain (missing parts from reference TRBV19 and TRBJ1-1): DGGITQSPKYLFRKEGQNVTLSCEQNLNHDAMYWYRQDPGQGLRLIYYSQIVNDFQKGDIAEGYSVSREKKESFPLTVTSAQKNPTAFYLCASLRSSTEAFFGQGTRLTVV.

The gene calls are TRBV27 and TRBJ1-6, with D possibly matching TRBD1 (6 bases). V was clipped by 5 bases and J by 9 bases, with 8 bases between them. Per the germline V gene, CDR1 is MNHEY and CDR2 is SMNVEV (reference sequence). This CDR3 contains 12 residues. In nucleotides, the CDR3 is TGTGCCAGCAGTGAACAGGGTTCACCCCTCCACTTT. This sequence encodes CASSEQGSPLHF.

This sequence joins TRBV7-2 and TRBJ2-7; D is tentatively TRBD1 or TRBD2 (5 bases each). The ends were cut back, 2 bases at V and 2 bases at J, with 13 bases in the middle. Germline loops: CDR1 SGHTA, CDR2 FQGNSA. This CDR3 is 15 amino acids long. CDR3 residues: CASSLRDGAAYEQYF. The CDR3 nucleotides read TGTGCCAGCAGCTTAAGGGACGGAGCTGCCTACGAGCAGTACTTC.

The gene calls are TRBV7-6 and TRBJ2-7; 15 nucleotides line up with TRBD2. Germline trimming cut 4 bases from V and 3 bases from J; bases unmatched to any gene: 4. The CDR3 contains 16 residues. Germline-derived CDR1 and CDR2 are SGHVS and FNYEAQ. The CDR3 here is CASSSGLAGGNYEQYF. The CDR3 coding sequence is TGTGCCAGCAGCTCAGGACTAGCGGGAGGGAACTACGAGCAGTACTTC.

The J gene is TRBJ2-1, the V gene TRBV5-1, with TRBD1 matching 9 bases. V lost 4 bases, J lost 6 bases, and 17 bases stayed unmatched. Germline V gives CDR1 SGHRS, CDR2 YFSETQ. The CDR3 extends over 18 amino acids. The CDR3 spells CASSRRPGTGMTVNEQFF. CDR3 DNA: TGCGCCAGCAGCCGACGTCCCGGGACAGGGATGACAGTCAATGAGCAGTTCTTC.

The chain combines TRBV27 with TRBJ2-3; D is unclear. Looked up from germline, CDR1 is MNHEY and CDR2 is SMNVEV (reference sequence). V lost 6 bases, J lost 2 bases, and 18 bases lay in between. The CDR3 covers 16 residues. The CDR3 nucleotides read TGTGCCAGCAGCGCGCTGAGCTGGGAATCCACAGATACGCAGTATTTT. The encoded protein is CASSALSWESTDTQYF.

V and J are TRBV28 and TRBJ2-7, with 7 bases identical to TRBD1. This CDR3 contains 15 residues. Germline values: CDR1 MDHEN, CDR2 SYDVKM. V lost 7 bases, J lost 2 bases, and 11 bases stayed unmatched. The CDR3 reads CASTGNKQGPYEQYF. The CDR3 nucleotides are TGTGCCAGCACCGGAAATAAACAGGGGCCCTACGAGCAGTACTTC.

For the CDR3, the DNA is TGCGCCAGCAGCTTGGAAGGACACAATTCCGGAATCTACGAGCAGTACTTC. Its translation is CASSLEGHNSGIYEQYF. The gene calls are TRBV5-1 and TRBJ2-7; maybe TRBD1 (5 bases). V dropped 0 bases and J dropped 3 bases, with 19 bases sitting between them. Germline V gives CDR1 SGHRS, CDR2 YFSETQ. CDR3 length: 17 residues. Based on the CDR3 plus reference TRBV5-1 and TRBJ2-7, the full variable domain is KAGVTQTPRYLIKTRGQQVTLSCSPISGHRSVSWYQQTPGQGLQFLFEYFSETQRNKGNFPGRFSGRQFSNSRSEMNVSTLELGDSALYLCASSLEGHNSGIYEQYFGPGTRLTVT.

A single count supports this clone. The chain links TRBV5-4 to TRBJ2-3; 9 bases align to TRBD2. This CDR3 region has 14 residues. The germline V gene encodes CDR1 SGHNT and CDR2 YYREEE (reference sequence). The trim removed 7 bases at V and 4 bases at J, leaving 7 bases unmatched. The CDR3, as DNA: TGTGCCAGCCACACTGCGGGGGGGGCAGATACGCAGTATTTT. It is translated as CASHTAGGADTQYF.

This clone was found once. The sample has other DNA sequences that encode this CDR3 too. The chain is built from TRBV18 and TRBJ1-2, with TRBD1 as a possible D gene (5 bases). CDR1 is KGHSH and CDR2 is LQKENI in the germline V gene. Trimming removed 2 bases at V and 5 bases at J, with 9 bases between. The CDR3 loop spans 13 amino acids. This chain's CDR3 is CASSPGAAYGYTF. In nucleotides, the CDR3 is TGTGCCAGCTCACCAGGGGCAGCTTATGGCTACACCTTC.

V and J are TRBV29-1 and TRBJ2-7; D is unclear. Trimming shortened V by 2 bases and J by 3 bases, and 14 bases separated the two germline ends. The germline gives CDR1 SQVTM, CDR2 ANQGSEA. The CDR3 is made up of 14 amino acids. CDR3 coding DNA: TGCAGCGTTGAAATTGGGAACGGCCACTACGAGCAGTACTTC. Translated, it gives CSVEIGNGHYEQYF.

The CDR3 region is CASGFSRNTEAFF. In DNA, the CDR3 is TGTGCTAGTGGTTTTTCAAGGAACACTGAAGCTTTCTTT. The chain recombines TRBV12-5 with TRBJ1-1; D is unresolved. This CDR3 contains 13 residues. Germline loops: CDR1 LGHNT, CDR2 FRNRAP. V was pared by 3 bases and J by 1 base, with 6 bases between.

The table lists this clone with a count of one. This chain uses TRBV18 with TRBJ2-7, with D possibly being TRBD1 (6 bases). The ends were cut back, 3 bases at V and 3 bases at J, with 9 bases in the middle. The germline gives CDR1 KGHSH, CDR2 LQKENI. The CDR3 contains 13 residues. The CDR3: CASSPNRDYEQYF. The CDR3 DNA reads TGTGCCAGCTCACCCAACAGGGACTACGAGCAGTACTTC. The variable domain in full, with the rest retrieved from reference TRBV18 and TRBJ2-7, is NAGVMQNPRHLVRRRGQEARLRCSPMKGHSHVYWYRQLPEEGLKFMVYLQKENIIDESGMPKERFSAEFPKEGPSILRIQQVVRGDSAAYFCASSPNRDYEQYFGPGTRLTVT.

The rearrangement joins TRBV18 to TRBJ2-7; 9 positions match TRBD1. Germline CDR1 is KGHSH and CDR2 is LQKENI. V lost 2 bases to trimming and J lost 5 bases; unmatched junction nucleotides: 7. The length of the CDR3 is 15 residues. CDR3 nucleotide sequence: TGTGCCAGCTCACCAGGGACAGGGAGGGTGGACGAGCAGTACTTC. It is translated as CASSPGTGRVDEQYF. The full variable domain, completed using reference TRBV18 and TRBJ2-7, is NAGVMQNPRHLVRRRGQEARLRCSPMKGHSHVYWYRQLPEEGLKFMVYLQKENIIDESGMPKERFSAEFPKEGPSILRIQQVVRGDSAAYFCASSPGTGRVDEQYFGPGTRLTVT.

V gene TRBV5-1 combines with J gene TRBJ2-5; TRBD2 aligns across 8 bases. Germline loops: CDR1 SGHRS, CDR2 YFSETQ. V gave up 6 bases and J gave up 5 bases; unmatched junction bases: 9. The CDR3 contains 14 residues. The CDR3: CASTRLAGTETQYF. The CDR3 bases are TGCGCCAGCACCCGATTAGCGGGAACGGAGACCCAGTACTTC. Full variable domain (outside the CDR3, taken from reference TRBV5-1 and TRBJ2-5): KAGVTQTPRYLIKTRGQQVTLSCSPISGHRSVSWYQQTPGQGLQFLFEYFSETQRNKGNFPGRFSGRQFSNSRSEMNVSTLELGDSALYLCASTRLAGTETQYFGPGTRLLVL.